Below are 2 T cell receptor beta chains sequenced from a single sample in a study of T-cell reconstitution after alpha-beta-depleted transplantation in children. The TCRbeta library was prepared with unique molecular identifiers. One entry per CDR3 protein, called by TCRdb with MiXCR from the PCR reads. In the table there are hundreds of thousands of distinct CDR3 sequences, just under 8.5% of which are singletons. This specimen consisted of PBMCs, mostly from graft donor cells, obtained 180 days after TCRalphabeta/CD19-depleted stem cell transplant. The source of these receptors is a male patient aged 10 to 17 who had a stem cell transplant for acute lymphoblastic leukemia, so the T cells may come from the graft donor.

This clonotype has a count of ten or more. The chain employs TRBV20-1 and TRBJ2-5, with 8 bases fitting TRBD2. Germline V gives CDR1 DFQATT, CDR2 SNEGSKA (reference sequence). The CDR3 has 13 amino acids. J was trimmed by 5 bases and V by 4 bases; bases with no gene match: 6. The CDR3 DNA sequence: TGCAGTGCTACCCAGCGGGAGTGGGAGACCCAGTACTTC. It encodes CSATQREWETQYF.

In its sample, this clonotype was seen many times. The chain is built from TRBV3-1 and TRBJ2-7, with 9 bases lining up with TRBD1. CDR1 is LGHDT, CDR2 YNNKEL, per germline (reference sequence). After removal of 7 bases from V and 3 bases from J, the junction contained 13 bases not matched to a gene. CDR3 length: 16 residues. CDR3 nucleotide sequence: TGTGCCAGCACCCCCGGCCCCGGACAGGGGTACTACGAGCAGTACTTC. This codes for CASTPGPGQGYYEQYF.